Listed below are T cell receptor beta chains from one sample, sequenced in a study of blood T cell repertoires in COVID-19. Using immunoSEQ multiplex PCR, the repertoire was profiled, and TCRdb retains in-frame clones only, with some absent. The data contain around 300,000 clones, about 90% of them seen just once; the ten biggest clones take up about 5%. The sample consisted of PBMCs or T cells enriched from blood (not recorded which). The receptors here all came from a young man who had recovered from COVID-19. Both conserved end residues are part of each CDR3. D genes are given only for firm matches. Rows may omit the clone size; those that give it use once, few, many or a size class.

D gene: -; clone size: -; V gene: TRBV5-1; J gene: TRBJ1-5; CDR3 protein: CASSLTPASPQHF; CDR3 DNA: TGCGCCAGCAGCCTAACCCCAGCGTCGCCCCAGCATTTT
D gene: -; clone size: few; V gene: TRBV5-6; J gene: TRBJ1-4; CDR3 protein: CASSLELQGEKLFF; CDR3 DNA: TGTGCCAGCAGCTTGGAACTTCAGGGGGAAAAACTGTTTTTT
D gene: -; clone size: many; V gene: TRBV21-1; J gene: TRBJ2-4; CDR3 protein: CASSGLGFKNIQYF; CDR3 DNA: TGTGCCAGCAGTGGGCTTGGGTTCAAAAACATTCAGTACTTC
D gene: TRBD1; clone size: -; V gene: TRBV5-6; J gene: TRBJ1-5; CDR3 protein: CAGSLWTGGSNQPQHF; CDR3 DNA: TGTGCCGGCAGCCTGTGGACAGGGGGCAGCAATCAGCCCCAGCATTTT
D gene: TRBD1; clone size: -; V gene: TRBV11-2; J gene: TRBJ2-7; CDR3 protein: CASSQDRGLNEQYF; CDR3 DNA: TGTGCCAGCAGCCAGGACAGGGGGCTCAACGAGCAGTACTTC
D gene: -; clone size: -; V gene: TRBV9; J gene: TRBJ1-2; CDR3 protein: CASSVATTGYGYTF; CDR3 DNA: TGTGCCAGCAGCGTAGCTACAACAGGATATGGCTACACCTTC
D gene: -; clone size: -; V gene: TRBV5-1; J gene: TRBJ2-1; CDR3 protein: CASSWQGNEQFF; CDR3 DNA: TGCGCCAGCAGCTGGCAGGGGAATGAGCAGTTCTTC
D gene: -; clone size: -; V gene: TRBV5-4; J gene: TRBJ2-3; CDR3 protein: CASSQGPRQSTDTQYF; CDR3 DNA: TGTGCCAGCAGCCAAGGCCCAAGACAGAGCACAGATACGCAGTATTTT
D gene: TRBD1; clone size: -; V gene: TRBV11-2; J gene: TRBJ2-7; CDR3 protein: CASSLEDRDSYEQYF; CDR3 DNA: TGTGCCAGCAGCTTAGAGGACAGGGACTCCTACGAGCAGTACTTC
D gene: -; clone size: -; V gene: TRBV9; J gene: TRBJ1-5; CDR3 protein: CASSPRFDQPQHF; CDR3 DNA: TGTGCCAGCAGCCCCCGTTTTGATCAGCCCCAGCATTTT
D gene: TRBD1; clone size: -; V gene: TRBV29-1; J gene: TRBJ2-2; CDR3 protein: CSVDTGTGGFGELFF; CDR3 DNA: TGCAGCGTTGACACCGGGACAGGGGGCTTCGGGGAGCTGTTTTTT
D gene: -; clone size: -; V gene: TRBV30; J gene: TRBJ2-2; CDR3 protein: CACRRGGHHLTNTGELFF; CDR3 DNA: TGTGCCTGCAGAAGGGGGGGGCATCACCTTACGAACACCGGGGAGCTGTTTTTT
D gene: TRBD1; clone size: -; V gene: TRBV7-9; J gene: TRBJ1-5; CDR3 protein: CASSLETGGNQPQHF; CDR3 DNA: TGTGCCAGCAGCTTAGAGACAGGGGGTAATCAGCCCCAGCATTTT
D gene: TRBD1; clone size: -; V gene: TRBV2; J gene: TRBJ1-5; CDR3 protein: CASSEALWDRETGQPQHF; CDR3 DNA: TGTGCCAGCAGTGAAGCGCTTTGGGACAGGGAGACTGGTCAGCCCCAGCATTTT
D gene: -; clone size: -; V gene: TRBV5-6; J gene: TRBJ1-4; CDR3 protein: CASSLWGTGIATNEKLFF; CDR3 DNA: TGTGCCAGCAGCTTGTGGGGAACAGGGATTGCAACTAATGAAAAACTGTTTTTT
D gene: -; clone size: -; V gene: TRBV24-1; J gene: TRBJ2-2; CDR3 protein: CATSAEGAGELFF; CDR3 DNA: TGTGCCACCAGTGCAGAGGGAGCCGGGGAGCTGTTTTTT
D gene: -; clone size: -; V gene: TRBV19; J gene: TRBJ2-2; CDR3 protein: CASSSMSFGGELFF; CDR3 DNA: TGTGCCAGTAGTAGCATGAGTTTTGGCGGGGAGCTGTTTTTT
D gene: -; clone size: few; V gene: TRBV3-1/TRBV3-2; J gene: TRBJ2-5; CDR3 protein: CASSQPGTAAGRETQYF; CDR3 DNA: TGTGCCAGCAGCCAACCCGGGACCGCGGCGGGGAGGGAGACCCAGTACTTC
D gene: -; clone size: -; V gene: TRBV7-9; J gene: TRBJ2-3; CDR3 protein: CASRITGDLFTDTQYF; CDR3 DNA: TGTGCCAGCAGGATTACAGGCGACCTTTTCACAGATACGCAGTATTTT
D gene: -; clone size: -; V gene: TRBV14; J gene: TRBJ1-1; CDR3 protein: CASSQGRGAFF; CDR3 DNA: TGTGCCAGCAGCCAAGGTCGGGGGGCTTTCTTT
D gene: -; clone size: -; V gene: TRBV5-4; J gene: TRBJ2-7; CDR3 protein: CASSLDGQYEQYF; CDR3 DNA: TGTGCCAGCAGCTTGGACGGACAGTACGAGCAGTACTTC
D gene: TRBD2; clone size: -; V gene: TRBV6-1; J gene: TRBJ2-1; CDR3 protein: CASSEVGSGGGLEQFF; CDR3 DNA: TGTGCCAGCAGTGAAGTAGGTAGCGGGGGGGGTTTGGAGCAGTTCTTC
D gene: -; clone size: -; V gene: TRBV13; J gene: TRBJ2-5; CDR3 protein: CASRQGRGAETQYF; CDR3 DNA: TGTGCCAGCCGTCAGGGTCGGGGGGCAGAGACCCAGTACTTC
D gene: TRBD1; clone size: -; V gene: TRBV28; J gene: TRBJ1-2; CDR3 protein: CASSGDRHNYGYTF; CDR3 DNA: TGTGCCAGCAGTGGGGACAGACATAACTATGGCTACACCTTC
D gene: -; clone size: -; V gene: TRBV20-1; J gene: TRBJ1-6; CDR3 protein: CSASPGQTNNSPLHF; CDR3 DNA: TGCAGTGCTAGTCCCGGACAGACCAATAATTCACCCCTCCACTTT
D gene: TRBD1; clone size: -; V gene: TRBV10-3; J gene: TRBJ2-7; CDR3 protein: CAISESDRGYEQYF; CDR3 DNA: TGTGCCATCAGTGAGTCTGACAGGGGGTACGAGCAGTACTTC